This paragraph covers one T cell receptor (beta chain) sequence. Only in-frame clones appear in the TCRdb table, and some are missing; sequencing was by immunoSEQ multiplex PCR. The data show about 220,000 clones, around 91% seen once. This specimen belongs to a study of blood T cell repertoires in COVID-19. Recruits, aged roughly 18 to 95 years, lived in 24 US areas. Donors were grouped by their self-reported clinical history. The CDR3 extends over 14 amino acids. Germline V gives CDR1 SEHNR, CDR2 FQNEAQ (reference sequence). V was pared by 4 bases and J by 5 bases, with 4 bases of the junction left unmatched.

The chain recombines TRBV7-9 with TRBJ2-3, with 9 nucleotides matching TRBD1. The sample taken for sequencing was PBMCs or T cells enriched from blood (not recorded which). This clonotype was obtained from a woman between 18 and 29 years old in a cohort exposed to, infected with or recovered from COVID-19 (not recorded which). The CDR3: CASSSGTGKDTQYF. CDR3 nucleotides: TGTGCCAGCAGCTCCGGGACAGGGAAAGATACGCAGTATTTT.